The clone carrying this T cell receptor beta chain was picked up a small number of times. What it binds is not known. Combining a sample-barcoded 5' primer with a J-beta primer mix, a second PCR ran for 7 to 11 cycles. TCRdb ran MiXCR on the 5' RACE reads and lists one entry per CDR3 protein. The sample consists of about 400,000 distinct CDR3 sequences, approximately 47% of them appearing once. The sample originates from a study of blood T cells in healthy people across ages. This CDR3 comprises 14 residues. Germline-derived CDR1 and CDR2 are MNHEY and SMNVEV (reference sequence). Losses at the gene ends were 9 bases for V and 0 bases for J; bases not matched to a gene: 5. Study-wide findings and caveats: The long-lived group displayed more naive CD4+ cells, plus higher diversity, than the aged donors did.

The sequenced sample consisted of blood. The chain combines TRBV27 with TRBJ2-1; TRBD2 matches at 7 bases. This clonotype was sampled from a man aged 55 to 70 in good health. Here the CDR3 DNA reads TGTGCCAGTAAACTAGCGCCCTCCTACAATGAGCAGTTCTTC. It is translated as CASKLAPSYNEQFF.